The 9 T cell receptor beta chains below come from one sample, sequenced in a study of shared clonotypes between healthy human individuals. Measured with immunoSEQ multiplex PCR; TCRdb has only the in-frame clones, and not every one. Here the sample spans 2 million to 2.5 million clones, just over 90% being singletons. Sample: naive CD4+ T cells from PBMCs. Subset defined: CD45RA+ positively selected. These receptor sequences come from a man aged 18 to 29 in good health. Some clones in this sample may be carry-over from other donors' samples.

The sample holds one count of this clone. The genes are TRBV5-1 and TRBJ2-4, with 7 bases fitting TRBD1. Germline V CDR1 and CDR2: SGHRS, YFSETQ. V lost 2 bases to trimming and J lost 1 base; unmatched junction nucleotides: 15. There are 19 residues in the CDR3. Written as DNA, the CDR3 is TGCGCCAGCAGCTTCAGAGGGGGCGATTTTTGGGACGCCAAAAACATTCAGTACTTC. Translation: CASSFRGGDFWDAKNIQYF.

The gene calls are TRBV30 and TRBJ1-1, with D perhaps TRBD1 (5 bases). V lost 3 bases and J 6 bases, leaving 11 bases between the germline ends. Germline V CDR1 and CDR2: GTSNPN, SVGIG (reference sequence). This CDR3 contains 12 residues. The chain's CDR3 is CAWSPGRAEAFF. The CDR3 nucleotides read TGTGCCTGGAGCCCGGGACGGGCTGAAGCTTTCTTT.

The chain combines TRBV6-5 with TRBJ1-3; 10 bases fit TRBD1. With 2 bases clipped from V and 1 base from J, the junction kept 2 bases outside the gene matches. This CDR3 contains 16 residues. Germline assignment: CDR1 MNHEY and CDR2 SVGAGI. The CDR3: CASSYDRGLSGNTIYF. In nucleotides, the CDR3 is TGTGCCAGCAGTTACGACAGGGGGCTGTCTGGAAACACCATATATTTT.

The chain uses TRBV5-6 and TRBJ2-1; D unclear. The CDR3 has 16 amino acids. Deletions cut 3 bases from V and 7 bases from J, with 20 bases between. Germline V lookup: CDR1 SGHDT, CDR2 YYEEEE. CDR3 coding DNA: TGTGCCAGCAGCTCCCAGGCTCTACAGTCTCTGAATGAGCAGTTCTTC. Encoded protein: CASSSQALQSLNEQFF.

This sequence joins TRBV5-1 and TRBJ2-7; 7 bases match TRBD1. CDR1 and CDR2 (germline): SGHRS, YFSETQ. With 2 bases clipped from V and 5 bases from J, the junction kept 7 bases outside the gene matches. This CDR3 spans 14 amino acids. CDR3 nucleotides: TGCGCCAGCAGCTTAGTTGGGACAGTCCACGAGCAGTACTTC. It codes for CASSLVGTVHEQYF.

This chain connects TRBV6-6 to TRBJ2-2, with 11 nucleotides matching TRBD1. The CDR3 totals 16 residues. CDR1 is MNHNY and CDR2 is SVGAGI in the germline V gene (reference sequence). J was trimmed by 3 bases and V by 5 bases; bases with no gene match: 5. The CDR3 here is CASSPGQGADTGELFF. Written as DNA, the CDR3 is TGTGCCAGCAGTCCAGGACAGGGGGCCGACACCGGGGAGCTGTTTTTT.

The chain links TRBV25-1 to TRBJ1-3; D ambiguous. This CDR3 region has 12 residues. V was shortened by 6 bases and J by 0 bases, with 3 bases between the two germline ends. From germline, CDR1 is MGHDK and CDR2 SYGVNS. The CDR3 spells CASRTSGNTIYF. The CDR3 nucleotides read TGTGCCAGCAGAACCTCTGGAAACACCATATATTTT.

The V gene is TRBV15, the J gene TRBJ2-1; 13 bases fit TRBD2. The germline V gene encodes CDR1 LNHNV and CDR2 YYDKDF (reference sequence). With V trimmed by 0 bases and J by 6 bases, 8 bases remained unmatched. The CDR3 spans 18 residues. The CDR3 DNA sequence: TGTGCCACCAGCAGAGATGGACTAGCGGGAGTGTCCGCCAATGAGCAGTTCTTC. Its translation: CATSRDGLAGVSANEQFF. Complete variable domain (other parts from reference TRBV15 and TRBJ2-1): DAMVIQNPRYQVTQFGKPVTLSCSQTLNHNVMYWYQQKSSQAPKLLFHYYDKDFNNEADTPDNFQSRRPNTSFCFLDIRSPGLGDTAMYLCATSRDGLAGVSANEQFFGPGTRLTVL.

J is TRBJ2-5 and V is TRBV5-6; TRBD1 matches at 10 bases. CDR3 length equals 14 residues. Germline V gene data show CDR1 as SGHDT and CDR2 as YYEEEE. V lost 4 bases, J lost 5 bases, and 5 bases stayed unmatched. The CDR3 DNA sequence: TGTGCCAGCAGCGGGGACAGGGGTCAGGAGACCCAGTACTTC. Translating gives CASSGDRGQETQYF.